These 20 T cell receptor beta chains were sequenced from one sample in a study of shared clonotypes between healthy human individuals. Naivety among CD8 cells was defined by CD45RO negativity and positive CCR7 selection, thereby excluding terminally differentiated effector memory CD45RA+ cells. The assay was immunoSEQ multiplex PCR, and TCRdb's table has in-frame clones only and misses some. The sample consists of around 1.9 million clones, around 93% of them appearing once. The sample consisted of naive CD8+ T cells from PBMCs. These receptors were taken from a man aged 18 to 29 in good health. Some clones in this sample may be carry-over from other donors' samples.

The chain has TRBV28 and TRBJ2-5; D uncertain. V was pared by 6 bases and J by 2 bases, with 10 bases between. The CDR3 runs to 13 residues. CDR1 and CDR2 (germline): MDHEN, SYDVKM. The CDR3 region has the DNA TGTGCCAGCAGCCCTGTAATACAAGAGACCCAGTACTTC. Encoded protein: CASSPVIQETQYF.

V gene TRBV19 combines with J gene TRBJ2-7; D gene unclear. This CDR3 spans 14 amino acids. Germline V lookup: CDR1 LNHDA, CDR2 SQIVND (reference sequence). The germline V and J ends were trimmed by 1 base and 2 bases, with 9 bases remaining between them. The CDR3 bases are TGTGCCAGTAGTATAGTAGGAGCACCCTACGAGCAGTACTTC. Translating gives CASSIVGAPYEQYF.

The chain recombines TRBV29-1 with TRBJ1-2; 8 nucleotides align to TRBD1. The ends lost 3 bases at V and 10 bases at J; junction bases unmatched: 7. The CDR3 is 12 residues long. Germline CDR1 is SQVTM and CDR2 is ANQGSEA. This chain's CDR3 is CSVERTGLSYTF. CDR3 nucleotide sequence: TGCAGCGTTGAGCGGACAGGGTTATCCTACACCTTC.

V is TRBV19 and J is TRBJ1-5, with D possibly TRBD1 on 6 matching bases. Trimming removed 5 bases from V and 3 bases from J, with 11 bases in between. Germline V CDR1 and CDR2: LNHDA, SQIVND (reference sequence). The CDR3 is 14 residues long. CDR3: CASSARGYNQPQHF. The CDR3, as DNA: TGTGCCAGTAGTGCTAGGGGGTACAATCAGCCCCAGCATTTT.

The chain carries TRBV5-1 and TRBJ2-7; D gene unclear. The V gene's germline CDR1 is SGHRS and CDR2 YFSETQ. V was shortened by 4 bases and J by 3 bases, with 11 bases between the two germline ends. The CDR3 length is 13 residues. CDR3 amino acids: CASSPTRSYEQYF. The CDR3 nucleotides are TGCGCCAGCAGCCCCACACGGAGCTACGAGCAGTACTTC. The variable domain in full, with the rest retrieved from reference TRBV5-1 and TRBJ2-7, is KAGVTQTPRYLIKTRGQQVTLSCSPISGHRSVSWYQQTPGQGLQFLFEYFSETQRNKGNFPGRFSGRQFSNSRSEMNVSTLELGDSALYLCASSPTRSYEQYFGPGTRLTVT.

This clone was recorded only once. The V gene is TRBV6-5, the J gene TRBJ2-7; the D is unclear. Germline V gives CDR1 MNHEY, CDR2 SVGAGI. With 4 bases removed from V and 5 bases from J, the gap between germline ends came to 12 bases. The CDR3 spans 13 residues. For the CDR3, the DNA is TGTGCCAGCAGTTCCACCGCCGTGAACGAGCAGTACTTC. This translates into CASSSTAVNEQYF.

V usage is TRBV28 and J usage is TRBJ2-5; D ambiguous. The CDR3 has 13 amino acids. The germline V gene has CDR1 MDHEN and CDR2 SYDVKM. The V end was cut by 5 bases, the J end by 5 bases, with 12 bases between. The CDR3 region is CASSPTNGETQYF. CDR3 nucleotide sequence: TGTGCCAGCAGTCCTACGAATGGGGAGACCCAGTACTTC. Using reference TRBV28 and TRBJ2-5 for the parts outside the CDR3, the full variable domain is DVKVTQSSRYLVKRTGEKVFLECVQDMDHENMFWYRQDPGLGLRLIYFSYDVKMKEKGDIPEGYSVSREKKERFSLILESASTNQTSMYLCASSPTNGETQYFGPGTRLLVL.

CDR3 region: CASSFEGAFSGNTIYF. CDR3 nucleotides: TGTGCCAGCAGTTTTGAGGGGGCGTTTTCTGGAAACACCATATATTTT. The V gene is TRBV28, the J gene TRBJ1-3, with 7 positions matching TRBD1. The germline gives CDR1 MDHEN, CDR2 SYDVKM. V lost 3 bases to trimming and J lost 1 base; unmatched junction nucleotides: 6. The CDR3 loop spans 16 amino acids. Combining the CDR3 with reference TRBV28 and TRBJ1-3 gives the whole variable domain DVKVTQSSRYLVKRTGEKVFLECVQDMDHENMFWYRQDPGLGLRLIYFSYDVKMKEKGDIPEGYSVSREKKERFSLILESASTNQTSMYLCASSFEGAFSGNTIYFGEGSWLTVV.

This clone was recorded once. V gene TRBV7-9 combines with J gene TRBJ2-5; maybe TRBD1 (5 bases). Trimming stripped 1 base from V and 2 bases from J, with 8 bases between. This CDR3 spans 14 amino acids. Per germline, CDR1 SEHNR and CDR2 FQNEAQ (reference sequence). CDR3 coding DNA: TGTGCCAGCAGCTTAGAGGGGCTGCAAGAGACCCAGTACTTC. Translation: CASSLEGLQETQYF.

Notes on this clone: Other DNA sequences in this specimen translate into the identical CDR3. The rearrangement links TRBV7-8 to TRBJ2-7; D may be TRBD1 (5 bases). The CDR3 has 13 amino acids. CDR1 is SGHVS and CDR2 is FQNEAQ in the germline V gene. V was shortened by 1 base and J by 3 bases, with 7 bases between the two germline ends. The CDR3 region is CASSLGQIYEQYF. The CDR3 DNA reads TGTGCCAGCAGCTTAGGACAGATCTACGAGCAGTACTTC.

In nucleotides, the CDR3 is TGTGCCAGCAGTTCTATACAGGGTAACACCGGGGAGCTGTTTTTT. Protein sequence: CASSSIQGNTGELFF. The chain couples TRBV27 to TRBJ2-2; tentatively, D is TRBD1 (6 bases). From germline, CDR1 is MNHEY and CDR2 SMNVEV (reference sequence). CDR3 length equals 15 residues. V gave up 4 bases and J gave up 2 bases, with 11 bases separating them.

About this clone itself: The same CDR3 also results from other DNA sequences found in this sample. V gene TRBV27 combines with J gene TRBJ2-1; the D gene is possibly TRBD1 (5 bases). V was shortened by 2 bases and J by 2 bases, with 10 bases between the two germline ends. Germline CDR1 is MNHEY and CDR2 is SMNVEV (reference sequence). CDR3 length: 15 amino acids. The CDR3 DNA follows: TGTGCCAGCAGTTTAGGGCAGGGTCCCTACAATGAGCAGTTCTTC. It translates to CASSLGQGPYNEQFF.

The chain couples TRBV4-1 to TRBJ2-1; the match to TRBD2 covers 14 bases. The V segment lost 4 bases and the J segment 3 bases; nucleotides outside the gene matches: 14. CDR1 and CDR2 (germline): MGHRA, YSYEKL. The CDR3 sequence is 20 residues long. In nucleotides, the CDR3 is TGCGCCAGCAGCCCTGGGACTAGCGGGAGAGGGTGGGGGGACTACAATGAGCAGTTCTTC. Its translation is CASSPGTSGRGWGDYNEQFF.

CDR3 in DNA: TGTGCCAGCAGTTTAGGAGGGCCCGAGCAGTACTTC. Its protein product is CASSLGGPEQYF. The gene calls are TRBV28 and TRBJ2-7; weak D call: TRBD2 (6 bases). Between the trimmed V and J ends, which lost 2 bases and 6 bases, there was a span of 8 bases. CDR1 and CDR2 from the germline V gene are MDHEN and SYDVKM. The CDR3 loop spans 12 amino acids.

The CDR3 sequence is CASSLVLAGGPGEQFF. The CDR3, as DNA: TGTGCCAGCAGCTTAGTTTTGGCGGGAGGGCCGGGCGAGCAGTTCTTC. This rearrangement joins TRBV7-9 to TRBJ2-1; 9 bases map to TRBD2. The germline V gene encodes CDR1 SEHNR and CDR2 FQNEAQ (reference sequence). The CDR3 is 16 residues long. J gave up 10 bases and V 1 base, and 11 bases lay outside the gene matches.

Regarding this clone: The sample carries other DNA sequences with the same CDR3. The chain uses TRBV6-5 and TRBJ1-3; no reliable D call. The CDR3 is 15 residues long. The V gene lost 2 bases and the J gene lost 0 bases, with 8 bases spanning the gap. Per the germline V gene, CDR1 is MNHEY and CDR2 is SVGAGI. The CDR3, as DNA: TGTGCCAGCAGTTACGAAGGGAGCTCTGGAAACACCATATATTTT. The encoded protein is CASSYEGSSGNTIYF.

The chain carries TRBV29-1 and TRBJ1-2, with D possibly being TRBD1 (5 bases). Trimming removed 4 bases at V and 3 bases at J, with 15 bases between. Germline V CDR1 and CDR2: SQVTM, ANQGSEA. This CDR3 contains 14 residues. The CDR3 region is CSVVGHPRDYGYTF. CDR3 in DNA: TGCAGCGTTGTAGGACATCCCCGGGACTATGGCTACACCTTC.

The V call is TRBV4-1, the J call TRBJ1-5; perhaps TRBD1 as D (5 bases). CDR1 and CDR2 (germline): MGHRA, YSYEKL. The CDR3 sequence is 18 residues long. V lost 3 bases to trimming and J lost 5 bases, with 23 bases between them. CDR3 protein: CASSQGGGLPGAYQPQHF. CDR3 coding DNA: TGCGCCAGCAGCCAGGGCGGAGGCCTCCCCGGGGCCTATCAGCCCCAGCATTTT.

V gene TRBV5-4 combines with J gene TRBJ1-2, with 9 bases matching TRBD1. The CDR3 is 16 amino acids. The V segment lost 3 bases and the J segment 4 bases; nucleotides outside the gene matches: 10. The germline V gene encodes CDR1 SGHNT and CDR2 YYREEE (reference sequence). The DNA for the CDR3 is TGTGCCAGCAGCTCGACTCCGGGACAGGGCTTCTATGGCTACACCTTC. The encoded protein is CASSSTPGQGFYGYTF.

In its sample, this clone was seen once. V gene TRBV7-3 combines with J gene TRBJ2-3, with D perhaps TRBD1 or TRBD2 (5 bases each). CDR1 SGHTA and CDR2 FQGTGA come from the germline V gene. The CDR3 is made up of 15 amino acids. Trimming cost V 1 base and J 8 bases, with 16 bases left between them. The CDR3 DNA reads as TGTGCCAGCAGCTTAATCGGGTCTACCGGGGCTACGCAGTATTTT. Translation: CASSLIGSTGATQYF.